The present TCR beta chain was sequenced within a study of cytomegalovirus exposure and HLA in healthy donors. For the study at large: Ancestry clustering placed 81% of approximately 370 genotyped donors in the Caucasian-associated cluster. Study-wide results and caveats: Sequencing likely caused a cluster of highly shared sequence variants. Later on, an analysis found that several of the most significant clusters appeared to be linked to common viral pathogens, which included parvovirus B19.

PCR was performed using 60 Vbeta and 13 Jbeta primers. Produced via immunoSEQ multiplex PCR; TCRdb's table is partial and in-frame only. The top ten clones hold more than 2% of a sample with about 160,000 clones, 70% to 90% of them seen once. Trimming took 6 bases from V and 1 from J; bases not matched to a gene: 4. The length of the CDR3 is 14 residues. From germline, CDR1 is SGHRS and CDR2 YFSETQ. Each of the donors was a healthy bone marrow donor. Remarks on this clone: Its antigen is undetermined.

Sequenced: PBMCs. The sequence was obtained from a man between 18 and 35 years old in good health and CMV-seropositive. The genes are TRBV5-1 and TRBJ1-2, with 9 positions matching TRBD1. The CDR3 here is CASNPGQGNYGYTF. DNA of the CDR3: TGCGCCAGCAACCCGGGACAGGGTAACTATGGCTACACCTTC.